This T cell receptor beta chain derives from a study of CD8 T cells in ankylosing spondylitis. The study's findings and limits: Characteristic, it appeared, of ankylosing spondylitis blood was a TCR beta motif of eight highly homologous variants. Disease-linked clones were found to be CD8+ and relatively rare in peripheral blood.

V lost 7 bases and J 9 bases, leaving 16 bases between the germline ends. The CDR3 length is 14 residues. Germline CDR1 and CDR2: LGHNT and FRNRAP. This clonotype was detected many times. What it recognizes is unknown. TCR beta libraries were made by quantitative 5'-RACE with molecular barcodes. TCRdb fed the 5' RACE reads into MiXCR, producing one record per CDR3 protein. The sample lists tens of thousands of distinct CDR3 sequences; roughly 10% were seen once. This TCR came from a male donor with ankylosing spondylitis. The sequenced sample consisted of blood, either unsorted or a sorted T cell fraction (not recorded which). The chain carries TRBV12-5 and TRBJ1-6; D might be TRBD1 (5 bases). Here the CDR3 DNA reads TGTGCTAGTGCCCCGGGACTGTTCGGTTCACCCCTCCACTTT. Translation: CASAPGLFGSPLHF.